This is a list of T cell receptor beta chains from one sample in a study of a mutant IDH1 vaccine in newly diagnosed glioma. No antigen has been identified for these receptors. Profiled with immunoSEQ multiplex PCR; TCRdb holds only in-frame clones, not every one. The sample yields roughly 26,000 clones, 75% to 90% seen once. The sample in question was PBMCs, obtained from a glioma patient whose treatment included an IDH1 peptide vaccine. All receptors derive from a man younger than 45 with glioma. CDR3s include the opening cysteine and the closing phenylalanine or tryptophan. The order of the fields is clone size, D gene, J gene, V gene, CDR3 protein, CDR3 DNA. D genes are given only for firm matches. Only part of the rows carry a size: once, few, many, or a class if the clone is expanded.

- | - | TRBJ2-6 | TRBV28 | CASSFVDAGANVLTF | TGTGCCAGCAGTTTCGTTGATGCTGGGGCCAACGTCCTGACTTTC
- | TRBD2 | TRBJ2-1 | TRBV29-1 | CSVEKRLAGRVDEQFF | TGCAGCGTTGAAAAAAGACTAGCGGGGAGAGTCGATGAGCAGTTCTTC
- | - | TRBJ1-2 | TRBV2 | CASSENYGYTF | TGTGCCAGCAGTGAAAACTATGGCTACACCTTC
- | - | TRBJ1-1 | TRBV6-5 | CASSSPRKGNTEAFF | TGTGCCAGCAGTTCCCCCCGTAAGGGTAACACTGAAGCTTTCTTT
few | - | TRBJ1-1 | TRBV5-6 | CASSLVQVNTEAFF | TGTGCCAGCAGCTTGGTACAGGTGAACACTGAAGCTTTCTTT
- | - | TRBJ1-5 | TRBV6-6 | CASTQGGGNQPQHF | TGTGCCAGCACGCAGGGAGGGGGCAATCAGCCCCAGCATTTT
- | - | TRBJ1-5 | TRBV6-5 | CASSYTGSNQPQHF | TGTGCCAGCAGTTACACGGGTAGCAATCAGCCCCAGCATTTT
- | - | TRBJ1-1 | TRBV6-5 | CASSYLRQNTEAFF | TGTGCCAGCAGTTACCTTCGACAGAACACTGAAGCTTTCTTT
- | - | TRBJ2-7 | TRBV19 | CASSIRAFASYEQYF | TGTGCCAGTAGTATTAGAGCCTTCGCGTCCTACGAGCAGTACTTC
- | - | TRBJ1-5 | TRBV25-1 | CASMGVDSNQPQHF | TGTGCCAGCATGGGAGTAGATAGCAATCAGCCCCAGCATTTT
- | - | TRBJ1-4 | TRBV5-1 | CASSPMGARLEKLFF | TGCGCCAGCAGCCCAATGGGGGCGCGGTTAGAAAAACTGTTTTTT
few | - | TRBJ2-7 | TRBV7-2 | CASSHREGWEQYF | TGTGCCAGCAGCCACAGGGAAGGGTGGGAGCAGTACTTC
- | TRBD1 | TRBJ1-1 | TRBV15 | CATSREGQGSAEAFF | TGTGCCACCAGCAGAGAGGGACAGGGTAGCGCTGAAGCTTTCTTT
- | TRBD1 | TRBJ2-7 | TRBV5-6 | CASSSYRGSSYEQYF | TGTGCCAGCAGCTCCTACAGGGGAAGCTCCTACGAGCAGTACTTC
- | - | TRBJ2-7 | TRBV4-1 | CASSQERIWAGVSYEQYF | TGCGCCAGCAGCCAAGAACGGATTTGGGCTGGAGTCTCCTACGAGCAGTACTTC